These 16 T cell receptor beta chains came from one sample sequenced in a study of OX40 agonist ivuxolimab in advanced cancers. Some clones are missing from TCRdb's copy, which holds only in-frame ones; the method was immunoSEQ multiplex PCR. The sample holds 45,000 to 70,000 clones; 85% to 90% are singletons and the top ten take roughly 1%. The sample in question was CD4+ or CD8+ T cells sorted from blood, obtained in a trial of the OX40 agonist ivuxolimab. These receptors were taken from an adult with an advanced solid tumor such as melanoma, head and neck, liver or kidney cancer.

The V call is TRBV7-2, the J call TRBJ2-3, with 8 bases fitting TRBD2. The trim removed 1 base at V and 4 bases at J, leaving 4 bases unmatched. The CDR3 has 15 amino acids. Germline CDR1 reads SGHTA; CDR2 reads FQGNSA. Here the CDR3 reads CASSLGGGSADTQYF. CDR3 sequence (DNA): TGTGCCAGCAGCTTAGGCGGGGGGAGCGCAGATACGCAGTATTTT.

This clone was seen only a few times. The V and J genes are TRBV18 and TRBJ1-6; D uncertain. The V end lost 3 bases, the J end lost 4 bases, and 7 bases lay between the germline ends. The CDR3 is 14 amino acids. Germline V gene lookup returns CDR1 KGHSH and CDR2 LQKENI. CDR3 loop: CASSPGGYNSPLHF. CDR3 DNA sequence: TGTGCCAGCTCACCGGGCGGGTATAATTCACCCCTCCACTTT.

This clone has only a few counts. This chain connects TRBV19 to TRBJ1-1; D is unclear. The CDR3 is 15 amino acids. With 4 bases removed from V and 1 base from J, the gap between germline ends came to 13 bases. The germline V gene encodes CDR1 LNHDA and CDR2 SQIVND (reference sequence). The CDR3 DNA reads TGTGCCAGTAGTACCCCTGGACGGAAGAACACTGAAGCTTTCTTT. Its protein is CASSTPGRKNTEAFF.

This clone was counted a few times. This chain connects TRBV5-4 to TRBJ1-1; 9 bases are a match to TRBD1. After removal of 4 bases from V and 0 bases from J, the junction contained 4 bases not matched to a gene. The CDR3 covers 15 residues. Germline V gives CDR1 SGHNT, CDR2 YYREEE (reference sequence). The CDR3 nucleotides read TGTGCCAGCAGCAAGGGGGACAGGGTGAACACTGAAGCTTTCTTT. As protein: CASSKGDRVNTEAFF.

This chain links TRBV4-2 with TRBJ1-5; 10 bases map to TRBD1. The CDR3 consists of 16 residues. V dropped 0 bases and J dropped 7; count of bases not matched to a gene: 6. Germline assignment: CDR1 LGHNA and CDR2 YNFKEQ. CDR3: CASSQEVTGGLQPQHF. The CDR3 bases are TGTGCCAGCAGCCAAGAAGTGACAGGGGGCCTGCAGCCCCAGCATTTT.

J is TRBJ2-5 and V is TRBV27, with TRBD1 identical over 10 bases. Germline V gene lookup returns CDR1 MNHEY and CDR2 SMNVEV (reference sequence). CDR3 length: 16 amino acids. J lost 0 bases, V lost 5 bases, and 6 bases had no gene match. CDR3 nucleotides: TGTGCCAGCAGTCAGGGACAGGGGCTGGACCAAGAGACCCAGTACTTC. Its translation: CASSQGQGLDQETQYF.

The sample holds a few counts of this clone. This chain uses TRBV2 with TRBJ2-1; the D gene is possibly TRBD2 (5 bases). The germline V gene encodes CDR1 SNHLY and CDR2 FYNNEI. V lost 1 base and J 4 bases, leaving 14 bases between the germline ends. CDR3 size: 16 residues. This chain's CDR3 is CASSEGWAGEYNEQFF. The DNA for the CDR3 is TGTGCCAGCAGTGAAGGCTGGGCCGGGGAATACAATGAGCAGTTCTTC. The whole variable domain, remainder taken from reference TRBV2 and TRBJ2-1, is EPEVTQTPSHQVTQMGQEVILRCVPISNHLYFYWYRQILGQKVEFLVSFYNNEISEKSEIFDDQFSVERPDGSNFTLKIRSTKLEDSAMYFCASSEGWAGEYNEQFFGPGTRLTVL.

The chain has TRBV6-1 and TRBJ2-5; D perhaps matches TRBD1 (5 bases). The J call may not be correct, given that the DNA end is closer to TRBJ2-7. CDR3 size: 14 residues. The germline V gene encodes CDR1 MNHNS and CDR2 SASEGT. CDR3 region: CASSQTDSSYEQYF. The CDR3 DNA reads as TGTGCCAGCAGTCAGACAGATTCCTCCTACGAGCAGTACTTC.

The rearrangement joins TRBV5-1 to TRBJ1-1; TRBD1 aligns across 7 bases. The CDR3 spans 15 residues. The germline V gene has CDR1 SGHRS and CDR2 YFSETQ. V shed 4 bases, J shed 1 base, and the junction held 7 bases outside the gene matches. CDR3 loop: CASSPQGEENTEAFF. In DNA form, the CDR3 reads TGCGCCAGCAGCCCCCAGGGGGAGGAGAACACTGAAGCTTTCTTT.

The genes are TRBV5-1 and TRBJ1-6; 7 bases agree with TRBD1. The CDR3 spans 16 residues. J gave up 2 bases and V 6 bases, and 8 bases lay outside the gene matches. From germline, CDR1 is SGHRS and CDR2 YFSETQ. Here the CDR3 reads CASTPTGPTYNSPLHF. DNA for the CDR3: TGCGCCAGCACCCCGACAGGGCCGACCTATAATTCACCCCTCCACTTT.

This sequence joins TRBV18 and TRBJ2-5, with TRBD1 as a possible D gene (6 bases). The germline V and J ends were trimmed by 2 bases and 5 bases, with 12 bases remaining between them. Germline CDR1 KGHSH, CDR2 LQKENI. There are 14 residues in the CDR3. CDR3 bases: TGTGCCAGCTCACCAGGGGGCTCCGGGGAGACCCAGTACTTC. It is translated as CASSPGGSGETQYF.

The chain employs TRBV15 and TRBJ1-2; D unresolved. CDR3 length equals 13 residues. With 3 bases removed from V and 4 bases from J, the gap between germline ends came to 9 bases. Per the germline V gene, CDR1 is LNHNV and CDR2 is YYDKDF (reference sequence). In nucleotides, the CDR3 is TGTGCCACCAGCAGGGAGGGTATCTATGGCTACACCTTC. Its protein product is CATSREGIYGYTF.

The chain carries TRBV27 and TRBJ2-5, with TRBD2 matching over 7 bases. The germline gives CDR1 MNHEY, CDR2 SMNVEV (reference sequence). The CDR3 is 16 amino acids. V lost 1 base, J lost 1 base, and 6 bases stayed unmatched. Here the CDR3 reads CASSLLGGKRQETQYF. The CDR3 DNA follows: TGTGCCAGCAGTTTATTGGGGGGGAAACGCCAAGAGACCCAGTACTTC.

The chain links TRBV7-2 to TRBJ2-5; 9 bases align to TRBD1. This CDR3 spans 14 amino acids. Germline V gene lookup returns CDR1 SGHTA and CDR2 FQGNSA. Trimming cost V 4 bases and J 7 bases; bases outside gene matches: 7. The CDR3 bases are TGTGCCAGCAGCTCAGGGACAGGGATAGGGACCCAGTACTTC. Encoded protein: CASSSGTGIGTQYF.

The chain recombines TRBV11-2 with TRBJ2-1; TRBD2 matches at 9 bases. The CDR3 is 15 amino acids. Losses at the gene ends were 4 bases for V and 6 bases for J; bases not matched to a gene: 7. The germline gives CDR1 SGHAT, CDR2 FQNNGV. This CDR3 reads CASSSLAGDINEQFF. CDR3 in DNA: TGTGCCAGCAGCTCATTAGCGGGGGACATCAATGAGCAGTTCTTC.

The chain recombines TRBV29-1 with TRBJ1-5; no clear D gene. The V end lost 7 bases, the J end lost 2 bases, and 9 bases lay between the germline ends. The germline CDR1 and CDR2 sequences are SQVTM and ANQGSEA. The CDR3 contains 12 residues. The DNA of the CDR3 is TGCAGCGCCCGGATGGGCAATCAGCCCCAGCATTTT. Amino acids: CSARMGNQPQHF.